Below, 20 T cell receptor beta chains from the same sample are listed, as sequenced in a study of control samples from healthy donors and cancer patients. Using immunoSEQ multiplex PCR, the repertoire was profiled, and TCRdb retains in-frame clones only, with some absent. The data show 150,000 to 200,000 clones, about nine tenths seen once. The sequencing sample was made of blood. The receptor source for this set is a woman in her thirties in good health.

This clone was seen a few times. The V gene is TRBV28, the J gene TRBJ2-4; 8 bases agree with TRBD1. The CDR3 is 15 amino acids. Trimming cost V 3 bases and J 7 bases; bases outside gene matches: 8. From germline, CDR1 is MDHEN and CDR2 SYDVKM. CDR3 sequence: CASSFPDRGRNIQYF. The CDR3 DNA reads as TGTGCCAGCAGTTTTCCCGACAGGGGAAGGAACATTCAGTACTTC.

The rearrangement uses TRBV9 and TRBJ2-4; D remains unclear. Germline lookup yields CDR1 SGDLS and CDR2 YYNGEE. The CDR3 spans 15 residues. V lost 0 bases to trimming and J lost 8 bases, with 15 bases between them. The CDR3 DNA reads as TGTGCCAGCAGCGTAGCTCAGGCGCAAGGAGACATTCAGTACTTC. This sequence encodes CASSVAQAQGDIQYF.

The CDR3 sequence: CASSSRLTGVAEKLFF. The CDR3 nucleotides are TGTGCCAGCAGCTCAAGGCTGACAGGGGTTGCTGAAAAACTGTTTTTT. The chain links TRBV5-6 to TRBJ1-4; TRBD1 agrees at 8 bases. In germline, CDR1 is SGHDT, CDR2 YYEEEE. CDR3 length: 16 residues. V lost 3 bases to trimming and J lost 7 bases; unmatched junction nucleotides: 11.

The rearrangement uses TRBV18 and TRBJ2-3; 9 nucleotides match TRBD1. Germline V gene lookup returns CDR1 KGHSH and CDR2 LQKENI. J gave up 2 bases and V 6 bases, and 9 bases lay outside the gene matches. This CDR3 region has 16 residues. This CDR3 reads CASSSTGTGLTDTQYF. CDR3 DNA sequence: TGTGCCAGCTCTTCAACCGGGACAGGGCTCACAGATACGCAGTATTTT.

Notes on this clone: Other nucleotide sequences from this sample produce the same CDR3. This chain connects TRBV12-3 or TRBV12-4 to TRBJ1-2, with unresolved D. The V end was cut by 3 bases, the J end by 8 bases, with 13 bases between. The CDR3 has 13 amino acids. The CDR3 nucleotides are TGTGCCAGCAGTTTGGGCCATCGGAGGGGCTACACCTTC. Encoded protein: CASSLGHRRGYTF.

The chain carries TRBV6-2 or TRBV6-3 and TRBJ2-3; D not certain. The length of the CDR3 is 14 residues. CDR1 MNHEY and CDR2 SVGEGT come from the germline V gene. V lost 0 bases to trimming and J lost 3 bases, with 7 bases between them. The DNA of the CDR3 is TGTGCCAGCAGTTACTCGCGCGAGACAGATACGCAGTATTTT. Encoded protein: CASSYSRETDTQYF.

This clone was detected only once. The chain has TRBV19 and TRBJ2-2; 7 bases match TRBD1. Germline V gives CDR1 LNHDA, CDR2 SQIVND (reference sequence). Trimming removed 3 bases from V and 6 bases from J; junction bases left unmatched: 10. This CDR3 comprises 16 residues. The CDR3 bases are TGTGCCAGTAGTATTAACCGACAGGGTGAGGCCGGGGAGCTGTTTTTT. Translated, it gives CASSINRQGEAGELFF.

The J gene is TRBJ1-5, the V gene TRBV12-5, with 8 bases that match TRBD1. The V and J ends lost 8 bases and 0 bases, in that order; junction bases with no gene match: 9. In germline, CDR1 is LGHNT, CDR2 FRNRAP. This CDR3 contains 16 residues. CDR3 sequence reads: CASCLRGPASNQPQHF. The CDR3 DNA reads as TGTGCTAGTTGCCTCAGGGGGCCGGCTAGCAATCAGCCCCAGCATTTT.

The CDR3 sequence is CASSYSRDTSYNEQFF. Written as DNA, the CDR3 is TGTGCCAGCAGTTACTCCCGGGACACCTCCTACAATGAGCAGTTCTTC. The chain employs TRBV6-5 and TRBJ2-1, with D perhaps TRBD1 (6 bases). The ends were cut back, 0 bases at V and 0 bases at J, with 9 bases in the middle. This CDR3 spans 16 amino acids. Germline V gives CDR1 MNHEY, CDR2 SVGAGI.

The J gene is TRBJ1-2, the V gene TRBV6-4, with D perhaps TRBD1 (6 bases). Looked up from germline, CDR1 is MRHNA and CDR2 is SNTAGT. V dropped 4 bases and J dropped 4 bases, with 10 bases sitting between them. The CDR3 sequence is 13 residues long. The CDR3: CASSADRLYGYTF. The CDR3, as DNA: TGTGCCAGCAGTGCCGACAGGCTCTATGGCTACACCTTC.

V and J are TRBV11-2 and TRBJ2-1; TRBD2 matches 7 bases. Germline CDR1 is SGHAT and CDR2 is FQNNGV. J lost 0 bases, V lost 5 bases, and 10 bases had no gene match. The CDR3 has 17 residues. CDR3 amino acids: CASSPRLAPSSYNEQFF. The CDR3 nucleotides are TGTGCCAGCAGCCCCCGACTAGCTCCCAGCTCCTACAATGAGCAGTTCTTC.

This clone has a handful of counts. The chain is built from TRBV5-1 and TRBJ2-3, with 9 positions matching TRBD1. Germline V gives CDR1 SGHRS, CDR2 YFSETQ. The CDR3 is 15 residues long. Losses at the gene ends were 3 bases for V and 6 bases for J; bases not matched to a gene: 8. The CDR3 DNA reads TGCGCCAGCAGCTCGGGACAGGGAATCGGGGATACGCAGTATTTT. As protein: CASSSGQGIGDTQYF.

There are a few counts of this clone. The genes are TRBV28 and TRBJ2-7; D perhaps matches TRBD1 (5 bases). Germline CDR1 reads MDHEN; CDR2 reads SYDVKM. The CDR3 sequence is 14 residues long. Trimming stripped 0 bases from V and 0 bases from J, with 6 bases between. The CDR3 DNA follows: TGTGCCAGCAGTTTATGGCAGGGCTCCTACGAGCAGTACTTC. This codes for CASSLWQGSYEQYF.

The CDR3 region has the DNA TGTGCCAGCGTAGCTAACTATGGCTACACCTTC. Translated: CASVANYGYTF. V usage is TRBV28 and J usage is TRBJ1-2; no clear D gene. This CDR3 spans 11 amino acids. Germline V CDR1 and CDR2: MDHEN, SYDVKM. Trimming left V 8 bases short and J 0 bases short, with 4 bases between.

The chain employs TRBV28 and TRBJ1-2; D remains unclear. The CDR3 totals 13 residues. Germline V gene lookup returns CDR1 MDHEN and CDR2 SYDVKM. V was shortened by 2 bases and J by 8 bases, with 12 bases between the two germline ends. The CDR3 loop is CASSLRAPEGYTF. The CDR3 DNA reads as TGTGCCAGCAGTTTACGGGCCCCGGAGGGCTACACCTTC.

This chain connects TRBV5-6 to TRBJ1-2; 7 positions agree with TRBD1. The junction had 7 bases not matched to a gene; V was cut back by 6 bases and J by 2 bases. CDR3 length equals 14 residues. The V gene's germline CDR1 is SGHDT and CDR2 YYEEEE. The CDR3 reads CASNRQGGNYGYTF. As DNA, the CDR3 is TGTGCCAGCAACCGACAGGGAGGAAACTATGGCTACACCTTC.

A single count supports this clone. J is TRBJ2-3 and V is TRBV7-3; no reliable D call. The V end lost 4 bases, the J end lost 1 base, and 3 bases lay between the germline ends. Germline loops: CDR1 SGHTA, CDR2 FQGTGA. CDR3 length: 12 amino acids. CDR3 nucleotide sequence: TGTGCCAGCAGCTCCCGCACAGATACGCAGTATTTT. Its translation: CASSSRTDTQYF.

The chain couples TRBV7-8 to TRBJ2-7; maybe TRBD2 (5 bases). The CDR3 is made up of 15 amino acids. Per germline, CDR1 SGHVS and CDR2 FQNEAQ. Trimming removed 4 bases at V and 0 bases at J, with 13 bases between. The CDR3 DNA reads TGTGCCAGCAGCTCAGATAGTAGCGTCTCCTACGAGCAGTACTTC. Its protein is CASSSDSSVSYEQYF.

The chain carries TRBV7-2 and TRBJ2-7, with 7 bases identical to TRBD1. CDR3 length equals 15 residues. Losses at the gene ends were 5 bases for V and 2 bases for J; bases not matched to a gene: 9. The V gene's germline CDR1 is SGHTA and CDR2 FQGNSA. The CDR3 coding sequence is TGTGCCAGCAGCCCCCGACAGGGCCTAGCCTACGAGCAGTACTTC. Translated: CASSPRQGLAYEQYF.

The rearrangement joins TRBV27 to TRBJ1-1; perhaps TRBD1 as D (5 bases). The CDR3 sequence is 14 residues long. The V and J ends lost 6 bases and 1 base respectively, with 12 bases between them. Looked up from germline, CDR1 is MNHEY and CDR2 is SMNVEV (reference sequence). DNA of the CDR3: TGTGCCAGCAGGATGCTAGGGGCGAACACTGAAGCTTTCTTT. Its protein product is CASRMLGANTEAFF.